The 26 T cell receptor beta chains below all came from one sample that was sequenced in a study of siplizumab effects on memory and regulatory T cells. Clones were sequenced by immunoSEQ multiplex PCR, and TCRdb holds only the in-frame ones, with some missing. The sample includes over 70,000 clones, 85% to 90% of them seen just once. The sequenced material came from CD4+ T cells sorted from blood. All receptors derive from a human donor in good health.

This clone was detected only a few times. The chain employs TRBV18 and TRBJ1-1; D is unclear. Germline CDR1 is KGHSH and CDR2 is LQKENI. This CDR3 has 14 residues. The germline V and J ends were trimmed by 4 bases and 7 bases, with 16 bases remaining between them. In DNA form, the CDR3 reads TGTGCCAGCTCACGACCGGACCTCTCATTTGAAGCTTTCTTT. This sequence encodes CASSRPDLSFEAFF.

This sequence joins TRBV5-5 and TRBJ2-5, with D perhaps TRBD1 (5 bases). CDR1 SGHKS and CDR2 YYEKEE come from the germline V gene (reference sequence). V lost 5 bases and J lost 2, with 13 bases in between. The length of the CDR3 is 14 residues. Written as DNA, the CDR3 is TGTGCCAGCAGGGCAGGGTGGGGACAAGAGACCCAGTACTTC. Translating it yields CASRAGWGQETQYF.

The chain joins TRBV18 to TRBJ2-7; 7 bases line up with TRBD1. Germline CDR1 and CDR2: KGHSH and LQKENI. V lost 2 bases to trimming and J lost 3 bases; unmatched junction nucleotides: 4. The CDR3 contains 14 residues. CDR3 DNA sequence: TGTGCCAGCTCACCAGTGACAGGGAACTACGAGCAGTACTTC. Protein: CASSPVTGNYEQYF.

V is TRBV6-5 and J is TRBJ1-6; D might be TRBD1 (6 bases). This CDR3 is 15 amino acids long. Germline assignment: CDR1 MNHEY and CDR2 SVGAGI. V was shortened by 5 bases and J by 7 bases, with 15 bases between the two germline ends. CDR3 sequence: CASSTTGQANSPLHF. CDR3 sequence (DNA): TGTGCCAGCAGTACTACGGGACAAGCGAATTCACCCCTCCACTTT.

This chain uses TRBV11-1 with TRBJ2-5; D unresolved. V lost 1 base, J lost 5 bases, and 11 bases lay in between. The CDR3 is 14 amino acids. Germline values: CDR1 SGHAT, CDR2 FQDESV (reference sequence). CDR3 bases: TGTGCCAGCAGCTTAGAACGGGCCAGGGAGACCCAGTACTTC. Translating gives CASSLERARETQYF.

CDR3 coding DNA: TGTGCCAGCAGCCCGGAGGGGAGGACATCTGGAAACACCATATATTTT. Its protein product is CASSPEGRTSGNTIYF. This chain uses TRBV11-2 with TRBJ1-3; perhaps TRBD1 as D (5 bases). The CDR3 totals 16 residues. V shed 5 bases and J shed 1 base, with 15 bases lying between them. Germline V gives CDR1 SGHAT, CDR2 FQNNGV.

The chain carries TRBV14 and TRBJ1-1; D call uncertain. V shed 2 bases and J shed 1 base, with 11 bases lying between them. The germline CDR1 and CDR2 sequences are SGHDN and FVKESK. The CDR3 runs 15 residues. The CDR3 region is CASSQISFGNTEAFF. CDR3 DNA sequence: TGTGCCAGCAGCCAAATCTCTTTCGGGAACACTGAAGCTTTCTTT. Looking up the rest from reference TRBV14 and TRBJ1-1 gives the full variable domain: EAGVTQFPSHSVIEKGQTVTLRCDPISGHDNLYWYRRVMGKEIKFLLHFVKESKQDESGMPNNRFLAERTGGTYSTLKVQPAELEDSGVYFCASSQISFGNTEAFFGQGTRLTVV.

The genes are TRBV5-4 and TRBJ2-1; tentative D call: TRBD1 (6 bases). Trimming left V 4 bases short and J 0 bases short, with 11 bases between. This CDR3 has 15 residues. The germline V gene has CDR1 SGHNT and CDR2 YYREEE (reference sequence). This CDR3 is CASSPGTSSYNEQFF. The DNA for the CDR3 is TGTGCCAGCAGCCCGGGGACAAGCTCCTACAATGAGCAGTTCTTC.

This chain uses TRBV19 with TRBJ1-5, with 7 bases lining up with TRBD1. V lost 3 bases, J lost 3 bases, and 5 bases stayed unmatched. Germline CDR1 and CDR2: LNHDA and SQIVND (reference sequence). The length of the CDR3 is 15 residues. This CDR3 is CASSIQGGNNQPQHF. CDR3 DNA sequence: TGTGCCAGTAGTATCCAAGGGGGCAACAATCAGCCCCAGCATTTT.

The V gene is TRBV7-5, the J gene TRBJ1-3. TRBV7-5 is recorded as a pseudogene. The CDR3 has 17 residues. The CDR3 region is CARSLLRLPYSGNTIYF. DNA for the CDR3: TGTGCCAGAAGCTTACTCCGACTCCCGTACTCTGGAAACACCATATATTTT.

The chain combines TRBV7-9 with TRBJ1-6, with a possible D match to TRBD1 (5 bases). The CDR3 has 12 amino acids. Looked up from germline, CDR1 is SEHNR and CDR2 is FQNEAQ (reference sequence). V lost 2 bases, J lost 15 bases, and 11 bases lay in between. The CDR3 sequence: CASSLSIGGLHF. The DNA for the CDR3 is TGTGCCAGCAGCTTAAGTATTGGGGGCCTCCACTTT.

This clone is a singleton in its sample. This CDR3 is CASRRQDTDTQYF. The CDR3 region has the DNA TGTGCCAGCAGGCGACAGGACACAGATACGCAGTATTTT. The chain has TRBV28 and TRBJ2-3; D might be TRBD1 (6 bases). This CDR3 is built from 13 residues. Per the germline V gene, CDR1 is MDHEN and CDR2 is SYDVKM. The V and J ends lost 6 bases and 2 bases respectively, with 9 bases between them. Full variable domain (remainder filled in from reference TRBV28 and TRBJ2-3): DVKVTQSSRYLVKRTGEKVFLECVQDMDHENMFWYRQDPGLGLRLIYFSYDVKMKEKGDIPEGYSVSREKKERFSLILESASTNQTSMYLCASRRQDTDTQYFGPGTRLTVL.

The chain joins TRBV18 to TRBJ1-6, with D perhaps matching TRBD1 (6 bases). The germline V and J ends were trimmed by 2 bases and 7 bases, with 15 bases remaining between them. The CDR3 has 16 residues. Per the germline V gene, CDR1 is KGHSH and CDR2 is LQKENI. For the CDR3, the DNA is TGTGCCAGCTCACCAGTTTCCACTGGGGGCAATTCACCCCTCCACTTT. Its protein product is CASSPVSTGGNSPLHF.

V and J are TRBV25-1 and TRBJ1-4; weak D call: TRBD1 (5 bases). The germline V gene has CDR1 MGHDK and CDR2 SYGVNS. Trimming took off 0 bases at V and 7 bases at J, with 15 bases between the two ends. This CDR3 is built from 16 residues. Written as DNA, the CDR3 is TGTGCCAGCAGTGAATATGGACTCCGTGGGGGTGAAAAACTGTTTTTT. Amino acid sequence: CASSEYGLRGGEKLFF.

The chain couples TRBV12-2 to TRBJ2-1. TRBV12-2 is shown as a pseudogene. The CDR3 has 11 residues. The CDR3 reads CASRLVPREFF. The DNA for the CDR3 is TGTGCAAGTCGCTTAGTTCCAAGGGAGTTCTTC.

The V gene is TRBV13, the J gene TRBJ1-2; TRBD1 is a possible D gene (5 bases). The V end was cut by 4 bases, the J end by 8 bases, with 17 bases between. The CDR3 runs 14 residues. Germline V gene data show CDR1 as PRHDT and CDR2 as FYEKMQ (reference sequence). This CDR3 is CASSYALKDSGYTF. The CDR3 DNA is TGTGCCAGCAGCTACGCCCTTAAAGACAGCGGCTACACCTTC.

The chain carries TRBV19 and TRBJ1-3; D is ambiguous. Trimming pared 6 bases from V and 4 bases from J, leaving 19 bases between. This CDR3 is 16 amino acids long. Germline assignment: CDR1 LNHDA and CDR2 SQIVND (reference sequence). The CDR3 coding sequence is TGTGCCAGTAGCCCCAAAGTAGGTTCGGGAGGAAACACCATATATTTT. Amino acid sequence: CASSPKVGSGGNTIYF.

The chain joins TRBV10-3 to TRBJ2-7; unclear D gene. V dropped 4 bases and J dropped 3 bases, with 4 bases sitting between them. The CDR3 loop spans 11 amino acids. The germline V gene has CDR1 ENHRY and CDR2 SYGVKD. CDR3 sequence reads: CAISANYEQYF. Written as DNA, the CDR3 is TGTGCCATCAGTGCTAACTACGAGCAGTACTTC.

This clone was counted a single time. The chain links TRBV5-6 to TRBJ2-1; tentative D call: TRBD2 (6 bases). The CDR3 loop spans 14 amino acids. V was pared by 2 bases and J by 4 bases, with 10 bases between. Germline V gene lookup returns CDR1 SGHDT and CDR2 YYEEEE. The CDR3 spells CASSFSGRYNEQFF. Written as DNA, the CDR3 is TGTGCCAGCAGCTTTAGCGGAAGGTACAATGAGCAGTTCTTC.

This clone was detected only a few times. The chain recombines TRBV9 with TRBJ2-1, with TRBD1 as a possible D gene (5 bases). V lost 3 bases and J lost 0, with 10 bases in between. Germline V gene sequence: CDR1 SGDLS, CDR2 YYNGEE. CDR3 length equals 15 residues. The CDR3 loop reads CASSATVSSYNEQFF. Written as DNA, the CDR3 is TGTGCCAGCAGCGCGACAGTGAGCTCCTACAATGAGCAGTTCTTC.

This clone has a single count. The V and J genes are TRBV29-1 and TRBJ2-7, with 14 bases lining up with TRBD2. This CDR3 region has 14 residues. Germline CDR1 is SQVTM and CDR2 is ANQGSEA. The ends lost 6 bases at V and 8 bases at J; junction bases unmatched: 9. CDR3 sequence: CSVGTSGSLPQQYF. In DNA form, the CDR3 reads TGCAGCGTAGGGACTAGCGGGAGCCTTCCACAGCAGTACTTC.

This chain connects TRBV19 to TRBJ2-3; D unresolved. The CDR3 length is 13 residues. Germline CDR1 LNHDA, CDR2 SQIVND (reference sequence). V lost 5 bases and J lost 4, with 10 bases in between. CDR3 amino acids: CASSFALADTQYF. CDR3 coding DNA: TGTGCCAGTAGTTTCGCTCTGGCAGATACGCAGTATTTT.

The rearrangement links TRBV19 to TRBJ1-1, with 10 positions matching TRBD1. Germline V gives CDR1 LNHDA, CDR2 SQIVND (reference sequence). The CDR3 spans 13 residues. V gave up 5 bases and J gave up 4 bases; unmatched junction bases: 1. CDR3 nucleotide sequence: TGTGCCAGTAGTCGGACAGGGGGCACTGAAGCTTTCTTT. The encoded protein is CASSRTGGTEAFF.

The rearrangement joins TRBV5-1 to TRBJ2-5; D unresolved. CDR3 size: 14 residues. Trimming pared 0 bases from V and 4 bases from J, leaving 10 bases between. Germline V gene sequence: CDR1 SGHRS, CDR2 YFSETQ. Written as DNA, the CDR3 is TGCGCCAGCAGCTTGGCGTCCGCCGGAGAGACCCAGTACTTC. It codes for CASSLASAGETQYF.

The rearrangement uses TRBV7-8 and TRBJ2-5; 9 bases agree with TRBD2. The J call may be faulty, since TRBJ2-7 better matches the DNA end. CDR3 size: 20 residues. CDR1 is SGHVS and CDR2 is FQNEAQ in the germline V gene. This CDR3 reads CASSSFGGLSGSFWRNEQYF. CDR3 nucleotide sequence: TGTGCCAGCAGCTCGTTTGGAGGCCTTAGCGGGAGCTTTTGGAGAAACGAGCAGTACTTC.

This sequence joins TRBV29-1 and TRBJ2-1; weak D call: TRBD2 (6 bases). With 4 bases removed from V and 0 bases from J, the gap between germline ends came to 7 bases. Germline CDR1 reads SQVTM; CDR2 reads ANQGSEA. The CDR3 covers 13 residues. CDR3 loop: CSVVRDSYNEQFF. The CDR3 region has the DNA TGCAGCGTTGTGCGGGACTCCTACAATGAGCAGTTCTTC.